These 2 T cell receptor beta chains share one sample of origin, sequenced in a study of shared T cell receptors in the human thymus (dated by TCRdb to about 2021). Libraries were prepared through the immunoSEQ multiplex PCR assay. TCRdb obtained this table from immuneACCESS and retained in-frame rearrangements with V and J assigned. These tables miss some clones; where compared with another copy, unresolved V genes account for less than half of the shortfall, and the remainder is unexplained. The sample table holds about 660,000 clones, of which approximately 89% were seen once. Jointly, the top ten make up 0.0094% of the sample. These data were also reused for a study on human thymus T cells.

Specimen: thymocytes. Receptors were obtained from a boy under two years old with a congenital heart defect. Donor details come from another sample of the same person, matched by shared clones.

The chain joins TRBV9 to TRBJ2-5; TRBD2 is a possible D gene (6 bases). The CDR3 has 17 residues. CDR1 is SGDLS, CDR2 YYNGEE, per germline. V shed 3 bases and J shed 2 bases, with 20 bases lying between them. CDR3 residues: CASSARDSTPGQETQYF. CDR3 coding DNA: TGTGCCAGCAGCGCCCGGGACTCCACCCCAGGGCAAGAGACCCAGTACTTC.

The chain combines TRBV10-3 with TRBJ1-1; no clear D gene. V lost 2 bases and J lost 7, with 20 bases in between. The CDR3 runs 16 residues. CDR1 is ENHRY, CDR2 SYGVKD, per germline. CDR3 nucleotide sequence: TGTGCCATCAGTGAGGGACTCTCCCGGGCCCTGGTTGAAGCTTTCTTT. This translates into CAISEGLSRALVEAFF.